Listed below are T cell receptor beta chains from one sample, sequenced in a study of blood T cell repertoires in COVID-19. Clones were sequenced by immunoSEQ multiplex PCR, and TCRdb holds only the in-frame ones, with some missing. The sample gives about 310,000 clones, about 87% of which show up once; over 1% is in the top ten. The sample was peripheral blood. These receptor sequences come from a man aged 70 or older with acute or convalescent COVID-19. CDR3s include the opening cysteine and the closing phenylalanine or tryptophan. D genes are given only for firm matches. The listing skips clone size in some rows; elsewhere it reads once, few, many or a size class.

d_gene	abundance	len	j_gene	v_gene	CDR3aa	CDR3nt
NA	NA	13	TRBJ1-1	TRBV14	CASSQNRRDRAFF	TGTGCCAGCAGCCAAAATCGGAGGGACCGCGCTTTCTTT
TRBD1	NA	14	TRBJ1-1	TRBV4-2	CASSQDQGATEAFF	TGTGCCAGCAGCCAAGATCAGGGGGCCACTGAAGCTTTCTTT
TRBD1	NA	13	TRBJ2-1	TRBV19	CASSGQSYNEQFF	TGTGCCAGTTCGGGACAGTCCTACAATGAGCAGTTCTTC
NA	NA	15	TRBJ1-4	TRBV14	CASSQPGKISEKLFF	TGTGCCAGCAGCCAACCAGGGAAGATCTCTGAAAAACTGTTTTTT
NA	NA	15	TRBJ1-2	TRBV6-5	CASSYGSGALYGYTF	TGTGCCAGCAGTTACGGGTCAGGGGCCCTCTATGGCTACACCTTC
TRBD1	NA	13	TRBJ2-7	TRBV7-2	CASSSTDRYEQYF	TGTGCCAGCAGCTCGACGGACAGGTACGAGCAGTACTTC
TRBD2	NA	15	TRBJ2-3	TRBV7-2	CASSLGLARTDTQYF	TGTGCCAGCAGCTTGGGACTAGCTCGCACAGATACGCAGTATTTT
NA	once	16	TRBJ2-2	TRBV11-2	CASSLTGVVNTGELFF	TGTGCCAGCAGCTTAACGGGGGTTGTCAACACCGGGGAGCTGTTTTTT
TRBD1	NA	17	TRBJ1-1	TRBV5-4	CASSTGQGQAGGSEAFF	TGTGCCAGCAGCACGGGACAGGGGCAAGCCGGTGGGTCTGAAGCTTTCTTT
NA	NA	13	TRBJ2-7	TRBV5-5	CASSPMAAYEQYF	TGTGCCAGCAGCCCTATGGCGGCTTACGAGCAGTACTTC
TRBD2	NA	16	TRBJ2-2	TRBV10-3	CAIKLIGLAGGGELFF	TGTGCCATCAAATTAATAGGACTAGCGGGAGGCGGGGAGCTGTTTTTT
TRBD2	NA	18	TRBJ2-5	TRBV7-9	CASSSQTRPTSGKETQYF	TGTGCCAGCAGCTCACAAACTCGACCGACTAGCGGGAAAGAGACCCAGTACTTC
TRBD1	NA	15	TRBJ2-7	TRBV4-1	CASSREDRGLYEQYF	TGCGCCAGCAGCCGAGAGGACAGGGGGCTCTACGAGCAGTACTTC
TRBD1	NA	13	TRBJ2-5	TRBV6-5	CASSRTGQETQYF	TGTGCCAGCAGTAGGACAGGTCAAGAGACCCAGTACTTC
TRBD1	few	17	TRBJ1-6	TRBV4-3	CASSRSSDWTGLSPLHF	TGCGCCAGCAGCCGATCCTCGGATTGGACAGGGCTTTCACCCCTCCACTTT
NA	NA	14	TRBJ1-5	TRBV3-1/TRBV3-2	CASSQVHQNQPQHF	TGTGCCAGCAGCCAAGTTCACCAGAATCAGCCCCAGCATTTT